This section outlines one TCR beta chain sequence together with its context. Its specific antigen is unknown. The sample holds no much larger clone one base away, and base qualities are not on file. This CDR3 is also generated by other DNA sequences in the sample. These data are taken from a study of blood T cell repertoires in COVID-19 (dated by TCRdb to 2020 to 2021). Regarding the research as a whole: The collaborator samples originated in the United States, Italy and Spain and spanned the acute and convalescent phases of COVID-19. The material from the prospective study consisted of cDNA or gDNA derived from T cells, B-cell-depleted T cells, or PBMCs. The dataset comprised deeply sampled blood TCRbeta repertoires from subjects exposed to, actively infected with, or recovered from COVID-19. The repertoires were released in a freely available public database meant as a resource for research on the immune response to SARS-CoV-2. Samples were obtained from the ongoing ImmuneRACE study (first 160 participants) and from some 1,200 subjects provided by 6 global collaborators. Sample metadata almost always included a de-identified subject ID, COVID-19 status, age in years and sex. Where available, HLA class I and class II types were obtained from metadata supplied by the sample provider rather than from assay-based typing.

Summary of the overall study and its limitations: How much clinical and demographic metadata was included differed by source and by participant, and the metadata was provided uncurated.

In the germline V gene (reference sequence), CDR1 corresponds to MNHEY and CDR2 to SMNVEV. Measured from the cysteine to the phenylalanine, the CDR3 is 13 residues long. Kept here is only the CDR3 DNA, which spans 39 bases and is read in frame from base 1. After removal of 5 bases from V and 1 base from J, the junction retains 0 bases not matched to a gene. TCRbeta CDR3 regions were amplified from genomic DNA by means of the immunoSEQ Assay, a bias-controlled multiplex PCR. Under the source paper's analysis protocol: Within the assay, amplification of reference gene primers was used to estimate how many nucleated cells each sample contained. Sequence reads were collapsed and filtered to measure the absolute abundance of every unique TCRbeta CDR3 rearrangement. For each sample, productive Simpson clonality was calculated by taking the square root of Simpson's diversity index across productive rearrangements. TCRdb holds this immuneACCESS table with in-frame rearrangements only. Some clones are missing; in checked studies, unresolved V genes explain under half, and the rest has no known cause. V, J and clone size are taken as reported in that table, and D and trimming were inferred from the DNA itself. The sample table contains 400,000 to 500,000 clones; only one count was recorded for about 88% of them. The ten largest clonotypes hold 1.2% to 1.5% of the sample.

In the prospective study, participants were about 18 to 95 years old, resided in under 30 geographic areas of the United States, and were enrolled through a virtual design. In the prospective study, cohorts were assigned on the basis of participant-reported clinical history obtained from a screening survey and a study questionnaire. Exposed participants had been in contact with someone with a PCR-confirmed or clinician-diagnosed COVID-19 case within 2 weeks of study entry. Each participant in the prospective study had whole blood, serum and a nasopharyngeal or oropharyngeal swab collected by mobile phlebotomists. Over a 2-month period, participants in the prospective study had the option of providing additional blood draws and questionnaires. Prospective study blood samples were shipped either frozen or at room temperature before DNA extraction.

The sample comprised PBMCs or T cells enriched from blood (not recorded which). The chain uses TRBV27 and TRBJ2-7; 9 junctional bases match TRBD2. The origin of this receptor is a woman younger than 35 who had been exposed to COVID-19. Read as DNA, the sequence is TGTGCCAGCAGTGCGGGGGGGTCCTACGAGCAGTACTTC. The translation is CASSAGGSYEQYF.